The 32 T cell receptor beta chains given below trace back to one sample, sequenced in a study of blood T cell repertoires in COVID-19. TCRdb's table, derived via immunoSEQ multiplex PCR, lists solely in-frame clones and lacks some. The repertoire consists of 86,000 or so clones, with roughly 78% occurring once and the leading ten covering 1.2%. What was sequenced was peripheral blood. Receptors originate from an elderly woman with acute or convalescent COVID-19.

The V and J genes are TRBV2 and TRBJ2-5, with D possibly TRBD1 on 6 matching bases. The CDR3 is 11 residues long. V was shortened by 5 bases and J by 8 bases, with 9 bases between the two germline ends. The germline gives CDR1 SNHLY, CDR2 FYNNEI. The CDR3 nucleotides read TGTGCCAGCAGTCGACAGGTCACCCAGTACTTC. Translation gives CASSRQVTQYF.

This sequence joins TRBV20-1 and TRBJ2-3, with 11 bases fitting TRBD1. V lost 3 bases to trimming and J lost 6 bases; unmatched junction nucleotides: 11. The CDR3 sequence is 16 residues long. The germline V gene has CDR1 DFQATT and CDR2 SNEGSKA (reference sequence). Here the CDR3 DNA reads TGCAGTGCTAGTGGACCGGGACAGGGGGATAGGGATACGCAGTATTTT. Amino acids: CSASGPGQGDRDTQYF.

The chain couples TRBV5-1 to TRBJ2-3; the D gene is possibly TRBD2 (5 bases). The length of the CDR3 is 15 residues. V gave up 0 bases and J gave up 4 bases, with 12 bases separating them. From germline, CDR1 is SGHRS and CDR2 YFSETQ. The CDR3 DNA sequence: TGCGCCAGCAGCTTGGCCGCCGGGGTTTCAGATACGCAGTATTTT. It codes for CASSLAAGVSDTQYF.

This clone has more than one count but fewer than ten. This sequence joins TRBV14 and TRBJ2-1, with D possibly TRBD2 on 6 matching bases. Trimming removed 0 bases from V and 2 bases from J, with 20 bases in between. This CDR3 has 19 amino acids. Looked up from germline, CDR1 is SGHDN and CDR2 is FVKESK. DNA for the CDR3: TGTGCCAGCAGCCAAGAGTACTTGATGCGGGAAAGGGCCTACAATGAGCAGTTCTTC. This sequence encodes CASSQEYLMRERAYNEQFF.

This chain joins TRBV6-5 and TRBJ1-1; 7 bases are a match to TRBD1. This CDR3 region has 15 residues. Germline V gene lookup returns CDR1 MNHEY and CDR2 SVGAGI. J lost 2 bases, V lost 4 bases, and 7 bases had no gene match. Written as DNA, the CDR3 is TGTGCCAGCAGTTCCCGGACAGGCTCCAACACTGAAGCTTTCTTT. This encodes CASSSRTGSNTEAFF.

The V call is TRBV7-9, the J call TRBJ2-1; perhaps TRBD1 as D (5 bases). The germline V gene has CDR1 SEHNR and CDR2 FQNEAQ (reference sequence). The CDR3 totals 17 residues. V dropped 5 bases and J dropped 3 bases, with 20 bases sitting between them. In nucleotides, the CDR3 is TGTGCCAGCAGCCCCCAAACAGGTCTGCAGCTCTACAATGAGCAGTTCTTC. The encoded protein is CASSPQTGLQLYNEQFF. The full variable domain, rest sourced from reference TRBV7-9 and TRBJ2-1, is DTGVSQNPRHKITKRGQNVTFRCDPISEHNRLYWYRQTLGQGPEFLTYFQNEAQLEKSRLLSDRFSAERPKGSFSTLEIQRTEQGDSAMYLCASSPQTGLQLYNEQFFGPGTRLTVL.

The V gene is TRBV5-1, the J gene TRBJ2-1, with D maybe TRBD2 (6 bases). The CDR3 is 11 residues long. The V gene lost 7 bases and the J gene lost 9 bases, with 11 bases spanning the gap. Germline V gives CDR1 SGHRS, CDR2 YFSETQ. This CDR3 is CASSGRSEQFF. The DNA of the CDR3 is TGCGCCAGCTCCGGGAGAAGTGAGCAGTTCTTC.

The V and J genes are TRBV4-2 and TRBJ2-3, with 10 bases fitting TRBD1. Germline loops: CDR1 LGHNA, CDR2 YNFKEQ. V was clipped by 1 base and J by 2 bases; unmatched bases: 9. This CDR3 comprises 18 residues. The CDR3 region has the DNA TGTGCCAGCAGCCAAGGTGGTTCGGGACAGGGGTACACAGATACGCAGTATTTT. Encoded protein: CASSQGGSGQGYTDTQYF.

The chain couples TRBV23-1 to TRBJ2-7; 8 nucleotides line up with TRBD1. TRBV23-1 is sorted into the ORF group, with uncertain function. Losses at the gene ends were 4 bases for V and 2 bases for J; bases not matched to a gene: 13. The CDR3 extends over 17 amino acids. The CDR3 protein is CASSPNETGDPPYEQYF. The CDR3, as DNA: TGCGCCAGCAGTCCCAATGAGACAGGGGATCCGCCCTACGAGCAGTACTTC.

The chain is built from TRBV5-8 and TRBJ2-7; D is undetermined. Trimming shortened V by 4 bases and J by 2 bases, and 10 bases separated the two germline ends. CDR3 size: 13 residues. Germline V gene lookup returns CDR1 SGHTS and CDR2 YDEGEE. Here the CDR3 DNA reads TGTGCCAGCAGCCGCCGAGGAGCCTACGAGCAGTACTTC. Protein sequence: CASSRRGAYEQYF.

This chain connects TRBV28 to TRBJ2-1, with TRBD1 matching 8 bases. Germline V gene lookup returns CDR1 MDHEN and CDR2 SYDVKM. Trimming at V came to 8 bases and at J to 3 bases, leaving 6 bases not matched to a gene. The CDR3 sequence is 14 residues long. The CDR3 coding sequence is TGTGCCAGCCTTGACAGGGGCAACTACAATGAGCAGTTCTTC. This sequence encodes CASLDRGNYNEQFF.

The chain is built from TRBV6-5 and TRBJ1-2; D is unclear. The length of the CDR3 is 11 residues. Per the germline V gene, CDR1 is MNHEY and CDR2 is SVGAGI. Trimming took 6 bases from V and 6 from J, leaving 8 bases between them. DNA of the CDR3: TGTGCCAGCAGGAGAGGAGATGGCTACACCTTC. Protein: CASRRGDGYTF.

The chain has TRBV19 and TRBJ2-1; D possibly corresponds to TRBD2 (6 bases). This CDR3 has 15 residues. Trimming pared 3 bases from V and 4 bases from J, leaving 13 bases between. From germline, CDR1 is LNHDA and CDR2 SQIVND (reference sequence). The CDR3 loop is CASSMESGPYNEQFF. The CDR3 DNA reads TGTGCCAGTAGTATGGAGAGCGGGCCATACAATGAGCAGTTCTTC.

This clone appeared a single time. The V and J genes are TRBV18 and TRBJ1-2, with 8 bases aligning to TRBD1. V shed 3 bases, J shed 3 bases, and the junction held 9 bases outside the gene matches. Germline CDR1 is KGHSH and CDR2 is LQKENI. This CDR3 has 16 amino acids. The CDR3 nucleotides are TGTGCCAGCTCACCTTCCGGGACAGGACTACACTATGGCTACACCTTC. Encoded protein: CASSPSGTGLHYGYTF. The variable domain in full, completed from reference TRBV18 and TRBJ1-2, reads NAGVMQNPRHLVRRRGQEARLRCSPMKGHSHVYWYRQLPEEGLKFMVYLQKENIIDESGMPKERFSAEFPKEGPSILRIQQVVRGDSAAYFCASSPSGTGLHYGYTFGSGTRLTVV.

As regards this clone: The junction differs from germline at one of its ends, possibly a read error. Other DNA sequences in the sample encode the same CDR3. The V gene is TRBV27, the J gene TRBJ1-2; TRBD1 matches at 10 bases. The CDR3 is 13 residues long. Germline CDR1 is MNHEY and CDR2 is SMNVEV (reference sequence). CDR3 in DNA: TGCGCCAGCAGGGGACAGGGGATCTATGGCTACACCTTC. Translating it yields CASRGQGIYGYTF.

The V call is TRBV27, the J call TRBJ2-2, with 8 bases lining up with TRBD2. Germline loops: CDR1 MNHEY, CDR2 SMNVEV (reference sequence). The CDR3 totals 17 residues. V lost 6 bases to trimming and J lost 5 bases; unmatched junction nucleotides: 14. CDR3 DNA sequence: TGTGCCAGCAGCCTGAGACCGGGACTAGTGCAAACCGGGGAGCTGTTTTTT. The encoded protein is CASSLRPGLVQTGELFF.

A few counts support this clone. The CDR3, as DNA: TGTGCCACCAGCAGCGCCAGCCCGGGGGGCGGGGAGCTGTTTTTT. Translated: CATSSASPGGGELFF. The rearrangement links TRBV15 to TRBJ2-2, with TRBD2 matching 7 bases. With V trimmed by 3 bases and J by 7 bases, 8 bases remained unmatched. Germline values: CDR1 LNHNV, CDR2 YYDKDF (reference sequence). This CDR3 comprises 15 residues.

The chain joins TRBV19 to TRBJ1-5; no clear D. CDR3 size: 15 residues. Germline CDR1 and CDR2: LNHDA and SQIVND (reference sequence). Trimming took 2 bases from V and 6 from J, leaving 14 bases between them. Written as DNA, the CDR3 is TGTGCCAGTAGTATAATACCAGGCGTCAGTCAGCCCCAGCATTTT. This codes for CASSIIPGVSQPQHF.

J is TRBJ1-6 and V is TRBV4-1; D not resolved. V was clipped by 0 bases and J by 9 bases, with 12 bases between them. The CDR3 is 15 residues long. Per the germline V gene, CDR1 is MGHRA and CDR2 is YSYEKL. This CDR3 reads CASSQDRVLGSPLHF. The CDR3 DNA reads TGCGCCAGCAGCCAAGATCGGGTATTGGGTTCACCCCTCCACTTT.

This clone came up a few times. The chain joins TRBV7-3 to TRBJ2-5; a possible D gene is TRBD1 (6 bases). The CDR3 consists of 13 residues. From germline, CDR1 is SGHTA and CDR2 FQGTGA. V lost 5 bases and J lost 4, with 11 bases in between. The CDR3 region is CASSTSRGETQYF. In DNA, the CDR3 is TGTGCCAGCAGCACGAGCAGGGGAGAGACCCAGTACTTC.

The chain is built from TRBV3-1 (or the pseudogene TRBV3-2) and TRBJ1-4; weak D call: TRBD1 (5 bases). V gave up 8 bases and J gave up 3 bases, with 10 bases separating them. The CDR3 loop spans 13 amino acids. Germline values: CDR1 LGHDT, CDR2 YNNKEL (reference sequence). CDR3 nucleotide sequence: TGTGCCAGCCGGGGGGGGTCTAATGAAAAACTGTTTTTT. Its protein product is CASRGGSNEKLFF.

The V gene is TRBV19, the J gene TRBJ1-5; D is ambiguous. V was pared by 3 bases and J by 7 bases, with 10 bases between. The CDR3 runs to 13 residues. Germline values: CDR1 LNHDA, CDR2 SQIVND (reference sequence). CDR3: CASSINVEQPQHF. Written as DNA, the CDR3 is TGTGCCAGTAGTATCAACGTGGAGCAGCCCCAGCATTTT.

The rearrangement joins TRBV6-5 to TRBJ2-5; 7 bases agree with TRBD1. V lost 6 bases and J lost 5; bases outside the gene matches: 6. Germline CDR1 MNHEY, CDR2 SVGAGI. The CDR3 contains 13 residues. The CDR3 DNA reads as TGTGCCAGCAGGTATACAGGGGTTGAGACCCAGTACTTC. This sequence encodes CASRYTGVETQYF.

The chain joins TRBV18 to TRBJ2-7, with D possibly matching TRBD1 (7 bases). This CDR3 is 18 amino acids long. The germline CDR1 and CDR2 sequences are KGHSH and LQKENI. Trimming left V 0 bases short and J 1 base short, with 19 bases between. CDR3 sequence (DNA): TGTGCCAGCTCACCACCGTCGCAGGGGGGTCTCCTATCCTACGAGCAGTACTTC. This translates into CASSPPSQGGLLSYEQYF.

DNA for the CDR3: TGTGCCAGCAGCCAAGGACAGGCAGCCACTGAAGCTTTCTTT. Amino acids: CASSQGQAATEAFF. V is TRBV3-1 (or the pseudogene TRBV3-2) and J is TRBJ1-1, with D possibly TRBD1 on 6 matching bases. The CDR3 is made up of 14 amino acids. Germline lookup yields CDR1 LGHDT and CDR2 YNNKEL (reference sequence). V was clipped by 1 base and J by 4 bases, with 10 bases between them.

The V gene is TRBV5-1, the J gene TRBJ2-7, with D possibly matching TRBD2 (5 bases). V dropped 4 bases and J dropped 6 bases, with 17 bases sitting between them. Germline loops: CDR1 SGHRS, CDR2 YFSETQ. CDR3 length equals 14 residues. The chain's CDR3 is CASSRRADIGEQYF. In DNA form, the CDR3 reads TGCGCCAGCAGCCGGCGGGCGGATATCGGCGAGCAGTACTTC.

The genes are TRBV24-1 and TRBJ2-1, with 9 bases that match TRBD1. The CDR3 runs to 15 residues. With V trimmed by 3 bases and J by 8 bases, 7 bases remained unmatched. CDR1 is KGHDR, CDR2 SFDVKD, per germline. CDR3: CATSDGTGSAYEQFF. CDR3 DNA: TGTGCCACCAGTGATGGGACAGGGAGTGCCTATGAGCAGTTCTTC.

The chain employs TRBV2 and TRBJ1-1; a possible D gene is TRBD1 (5 bases). V lost 8 bases and J 3 bases, leaving 13 bases between the germline ends. The V gene's germline CDR1 is SNHLY and CDR2 FYNNEI. CDR3 length: 13 residues. In DNA, the CDR3 is TGTGCCAGCTCCGACAGTCTGGACACTGAAGCTTTCTTT. Translating it yields CASSDSLDTEAFF.

This clone has a handful of counts. The V call is TRBV27, the J call TRBJ1-2; 8 bases agree with TRBD1. CDR1 MNHEY and CDR2 SMNVEV come from the germline V gene (reference sequence). V shed 6 bases, J shed 7 bases, and the junction held 4 bases outside the gene matches. The CDR3 is 12 amino acids. In DNA, the CDR3 is TGTGCCAGCAGCGGACAGGGTGGTGGCTACACCTTC. Amino acids: CASSGQGGGYTF.

This chain links TRBV4-2 with TRBJ2-5; the D gene is possibly TRBD2 (5 bases). CDR1 is LGHNA and CDR2 is YNFKEQ in the germline V gene. V lost 0 bases, J lost 7 bases, and 12 bases lay in between. CDR3 length equals 14 residues. CDR3 DNA: TGTGCCAGCAGCCAAGATCATACAGAGGGGACCCAGTACTTC. Encoded protein: CASSQDHTEGTQYF.

A few counts support this clone. Different DNA sequences within this sample yield the same CDR3. V is TRBV9 and J is TRBJ1-2, with D possibly matching TRBD1 (6 bases). V shed 0 bases and J shed 1 base, with 13 bases lying between them. The CDR3 length is 16 residues. Germline CDR1 reads SGDLS; CDR2 reads YYNGEE. The chain's CDR3 is CASSVGGGRGNYGYTF. The CDR3 region has the DNA TGTGCCAGCAGCGTAGGCGGGGGGCGAGGTAACTATGGCTACACCTTC.

V gene TRBV28 combines with J gene TRBJ1-2, with 7 bases matching TRBD1. Germline lookup yields CDR1 MDHEN and CDR2 SYDVKM. The length of the CDR3 is 14 residues. J lost 5 bases, V lost 6 bases, and 9 bases had no gene match. The CDR3 region is CASSRIDRDYGYTF. The CDR3 DNA sequence: TGTGCCAGCAGCCGAATCGACAGGGATTATGGCTACACCTTC.